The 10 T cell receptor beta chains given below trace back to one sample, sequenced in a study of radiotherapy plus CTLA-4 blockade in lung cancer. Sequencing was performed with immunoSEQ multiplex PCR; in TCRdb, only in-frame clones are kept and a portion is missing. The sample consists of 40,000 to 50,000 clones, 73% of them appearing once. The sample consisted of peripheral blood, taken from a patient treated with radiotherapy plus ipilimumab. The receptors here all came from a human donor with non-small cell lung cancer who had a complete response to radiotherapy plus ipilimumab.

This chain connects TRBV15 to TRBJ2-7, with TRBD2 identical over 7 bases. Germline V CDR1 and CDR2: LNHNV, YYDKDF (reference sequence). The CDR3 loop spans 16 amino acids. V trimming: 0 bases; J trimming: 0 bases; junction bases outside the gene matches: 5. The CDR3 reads CATSRDSTGGSYEQYF. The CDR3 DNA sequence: TGTGCCACCAGCAGAGATTCGACGGGAGGCTCCTACGAGCAGTACTTC.

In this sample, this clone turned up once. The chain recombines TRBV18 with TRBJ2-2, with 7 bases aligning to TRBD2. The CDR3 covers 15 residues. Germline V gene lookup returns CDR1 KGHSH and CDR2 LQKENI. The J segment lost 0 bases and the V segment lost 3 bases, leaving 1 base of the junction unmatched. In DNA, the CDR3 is TGTGCCAGCTCACCCGGGACTACGAACACCGGGGAGCTGTTTTTT. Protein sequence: CASSPGTTNTGELFF.

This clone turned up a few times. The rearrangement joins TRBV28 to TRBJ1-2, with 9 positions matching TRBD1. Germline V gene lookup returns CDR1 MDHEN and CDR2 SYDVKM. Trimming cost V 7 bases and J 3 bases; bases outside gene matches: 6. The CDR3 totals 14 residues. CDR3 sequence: CASTGQGRDYGYTF. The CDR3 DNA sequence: TGTGCCAGCACCGGACAGGGGAGGGACTATGGCTACACCTTC.

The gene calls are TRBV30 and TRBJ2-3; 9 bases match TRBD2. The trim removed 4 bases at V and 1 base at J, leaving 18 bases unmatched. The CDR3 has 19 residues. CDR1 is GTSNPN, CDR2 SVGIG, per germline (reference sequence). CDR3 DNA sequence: TGTGCCTGGACCTCCCGATGGGTAGCGGGAGTTGTGGGCACAGATACGCAGTATTTT. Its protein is CAWTSRWVAGVVGTDTQYF.

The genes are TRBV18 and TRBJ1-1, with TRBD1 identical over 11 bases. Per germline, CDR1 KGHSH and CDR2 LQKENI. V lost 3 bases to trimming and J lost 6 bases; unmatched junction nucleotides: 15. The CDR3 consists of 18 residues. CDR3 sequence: CASSPTTPAGTGGAEAFF. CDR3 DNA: TGTGCCAGCTCACCGACCACCCCCGCCGGGACAGGGGGGGCTGAAGCTTTCTTT.

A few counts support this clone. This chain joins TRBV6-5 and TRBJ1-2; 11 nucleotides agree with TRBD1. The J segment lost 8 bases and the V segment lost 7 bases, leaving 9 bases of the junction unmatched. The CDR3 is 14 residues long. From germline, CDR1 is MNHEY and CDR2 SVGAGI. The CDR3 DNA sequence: TGTGCCAGCACCCGCGGACAGGGGGCAAAGGGCTACACCTTC. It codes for CASTRGQGAKGYTF.

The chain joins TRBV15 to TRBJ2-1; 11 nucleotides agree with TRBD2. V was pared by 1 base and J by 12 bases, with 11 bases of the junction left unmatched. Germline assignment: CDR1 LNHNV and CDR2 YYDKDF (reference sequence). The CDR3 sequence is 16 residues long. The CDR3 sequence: CATSRGSGGALFGQFF. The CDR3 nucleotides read TGTGCCACCAGCAGAGGTAGCGGGGGGGCCCTATTTGGGCAGTTCTTC.

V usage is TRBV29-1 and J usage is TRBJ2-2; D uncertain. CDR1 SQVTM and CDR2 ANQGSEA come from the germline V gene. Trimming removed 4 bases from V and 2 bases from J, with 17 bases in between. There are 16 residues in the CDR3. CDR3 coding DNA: TGCAGCGTTGGCCCATCCCCGTCCTACAACACCGGGGAGCTGTTTTTT. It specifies CSVGPSPSYNTGELFF.

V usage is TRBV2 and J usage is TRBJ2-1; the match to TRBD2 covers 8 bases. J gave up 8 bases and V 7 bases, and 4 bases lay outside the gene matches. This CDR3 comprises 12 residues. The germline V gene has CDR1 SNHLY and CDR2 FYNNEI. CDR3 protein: CASKQREYEQFF. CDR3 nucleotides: TGTGCCAGCAAGCAGCGGGAGTATGAGCAGTTCTTC. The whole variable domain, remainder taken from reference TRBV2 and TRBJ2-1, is EPEVTQTPSHQVTQMGQEVILRCVPISNHLYFYWYRQILGQKVEFLVSFYNNEISEKSEIFDDQFSVERPDGSNFTLKIRSTKLEDSAMYFCASKQREYEQFFGPGTRLTVL.

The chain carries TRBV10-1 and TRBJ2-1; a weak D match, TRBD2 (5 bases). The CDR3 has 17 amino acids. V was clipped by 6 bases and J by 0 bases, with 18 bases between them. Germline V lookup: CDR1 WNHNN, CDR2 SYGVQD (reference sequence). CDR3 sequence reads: CASSKLGGPSSYNEQFF. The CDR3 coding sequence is TGCGCCAGCAGCAAATTAGGCGGGCCAAGCTCCTACAATGAGCAGTTCTTC.